The clone carrying this T cell receptor beta chain is labeled as medium-sized. The data are from a study of T-cell memory formation after mild COVID-19. Study-level background: In these data, TCR clusters were largely donor specific.

V was shortened by 3 bases and J by 4 bases, with 16 bases between the two germline ends. CDR1 SGDLS and CDR2 YYNGEE come from the germline V gene. The CDR3 runs to 15 residues. It was 5'RACE with constant-segment primers that produced the TCR alpha and TCR beta cDNA libraries, which carried sample barcodes and UMIs. MiXCR, applied by TCRdb to the 5' RACE reads, yields one record per CDR3 protein. The table has roughly 4,000 distinct CDR3 sequences, around 17% seen once. Source material: PBMCs or a T cell subset sorted from them (not recorded which). The TCR comes from an adult who had mild COVID-19 (a few samples of this study predate the infection). Cell type and time point are not known. The chain employs TRBV9 and TRBJ1-1; D may be TRBD1 (6 bases). In DNA, the CDR3 is TGTGCCAGCAGCGCCGGAGCAAACAGGGTCACTGAAGCTTTCTTT. Translation gives CASSAGANRVTEAFF.